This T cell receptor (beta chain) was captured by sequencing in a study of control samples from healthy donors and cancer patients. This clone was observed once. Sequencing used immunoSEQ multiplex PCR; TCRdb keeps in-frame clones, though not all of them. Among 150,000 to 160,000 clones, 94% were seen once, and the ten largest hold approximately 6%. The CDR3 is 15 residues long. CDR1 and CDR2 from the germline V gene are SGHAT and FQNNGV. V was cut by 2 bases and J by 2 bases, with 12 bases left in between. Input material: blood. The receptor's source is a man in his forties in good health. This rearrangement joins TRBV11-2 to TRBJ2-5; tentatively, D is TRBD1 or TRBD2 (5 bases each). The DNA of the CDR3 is TGTGCCAGCAGCTTAACCCCGGGACGGCAAGAGACCCAGTACTTC. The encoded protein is CASSLTPGRQETQYF.